This T cell receptor (beta chain) comes out of a study of cytomegalovirus exposure and HLA in healthy donors. The PCR ran on 60 Vbeta and 13 Jbeta primers. Here immunoSEQ multiplex PCR was the method, and the copy in TCRdb shows in-frame clones only, minus some. The sample has 120,000 or so clones, approximately 78% seen once. From germline, CDR1 is SGDLS and CDR2 YYNGEE. The ends were cut back, 2 bases at V and 5 bases at J, with 14 bases in the middle. The CDR3 extends over 14 amino acids. Regarding this clone: Its antigen is unknown.

The study's findings and limits: Researchers reported in a later analysis that common viral pathogens appeared linked to several top clusters.

This TCR was sampled from a woman aged 25 to 39 in good health and CMV-seronegative. The chain links TRBV9 to TRBJ2-7, with D possibly being TRBD1 (5 bases). Source material: PBMCs. The CDR3 nucleotides read TGTGCCAGCAGCGTCAGCAGGGTTTTCCACGAGCAGTACTTC. Protein sequence: CASSVSRVFHEQYF.